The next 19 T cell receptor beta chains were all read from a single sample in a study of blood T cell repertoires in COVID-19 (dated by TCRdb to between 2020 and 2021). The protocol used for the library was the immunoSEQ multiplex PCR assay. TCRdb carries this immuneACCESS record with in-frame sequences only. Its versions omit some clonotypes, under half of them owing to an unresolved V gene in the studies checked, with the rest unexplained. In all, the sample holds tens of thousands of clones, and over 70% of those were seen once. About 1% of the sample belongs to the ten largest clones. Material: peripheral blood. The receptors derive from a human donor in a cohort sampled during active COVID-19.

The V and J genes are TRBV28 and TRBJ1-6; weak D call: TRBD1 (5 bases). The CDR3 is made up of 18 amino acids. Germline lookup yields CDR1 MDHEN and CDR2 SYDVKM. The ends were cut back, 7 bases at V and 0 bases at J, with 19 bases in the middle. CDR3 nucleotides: TGTGCCAGCACCCGCGGGGGGTCAGGGTTCTCCTATAATTCACCCCTCCACTTT. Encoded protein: CASTRGGSGFSYNSPLHF.

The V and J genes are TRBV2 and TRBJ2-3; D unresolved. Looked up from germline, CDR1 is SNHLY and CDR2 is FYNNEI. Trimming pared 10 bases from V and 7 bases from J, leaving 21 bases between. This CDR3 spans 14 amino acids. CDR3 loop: CATANSQSQYTQYF. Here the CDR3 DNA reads TGTGCCACCGCCAACTCACAGTCACAATATACGCAGTATTTT.

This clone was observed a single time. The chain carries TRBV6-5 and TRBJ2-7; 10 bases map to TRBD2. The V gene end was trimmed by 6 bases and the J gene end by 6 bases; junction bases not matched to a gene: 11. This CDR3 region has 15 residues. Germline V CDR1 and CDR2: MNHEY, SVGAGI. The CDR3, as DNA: TGTGCCAGCAGCACTACCCGACTAGCGGGCGGCGAGCAGTACTTC. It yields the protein CASSTTRLAGGEQYF.

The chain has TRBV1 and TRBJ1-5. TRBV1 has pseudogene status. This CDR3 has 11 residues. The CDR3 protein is CTSQPGQPQHF. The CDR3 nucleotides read TGCACCAGTCAACCCGGGCAGCCCCAGCATTTT.

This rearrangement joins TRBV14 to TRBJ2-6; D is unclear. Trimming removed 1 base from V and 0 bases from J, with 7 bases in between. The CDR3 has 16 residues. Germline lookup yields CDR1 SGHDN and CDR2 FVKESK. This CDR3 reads CASSQGGNSGANVLTF. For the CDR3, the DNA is TGTGCCAGCAGCCAAGGAGGAAACTCTGGGGCCAACGTCCTGACTTTC.

The chain's CDR3 is CASSSDAGGKLFF. DNA of the CDR3: TGTGCCAGCAGCTCAGATGCCGGGGGGAAACTGTTTTTT. This chain links TRBV13 with TRBJ1-4, with TRBD1 as a possible D gene (5 bases). CDR1 and CDR2 from the germline V gene are PRHDT and FYEKMQ (reference sequence). The CDR3 length is 13 residues. Deletions cut 4 bases from V and 11 bases from J, with 14 bases between.

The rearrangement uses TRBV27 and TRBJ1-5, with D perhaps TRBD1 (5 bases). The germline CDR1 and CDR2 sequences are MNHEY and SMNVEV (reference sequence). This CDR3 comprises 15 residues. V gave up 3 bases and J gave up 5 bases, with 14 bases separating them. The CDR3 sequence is CASSLAGGVDQPQHF. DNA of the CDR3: TGTGCCAGCAGTTTGGCGGGGGGGGTGGATCAGCCCCAGCATTTT.

CDR3 protein: CASSLVGGNYLNEQFF. The CDR3 DNA is TGTGCCAGCAGCTTGGTTGGCGGAAATTATCTCAATGAGCAGTTCTTC. J is TRBJ2-1 and V is TRBV5-4; no definite D call. CDR3 length: 16 amino acids. The germline V gene has CDR1 SGHNT and CDR2 YYREEE (reference sequence). V gave up 0 bases and J gave up 6 bases, with 16 bases separating them.

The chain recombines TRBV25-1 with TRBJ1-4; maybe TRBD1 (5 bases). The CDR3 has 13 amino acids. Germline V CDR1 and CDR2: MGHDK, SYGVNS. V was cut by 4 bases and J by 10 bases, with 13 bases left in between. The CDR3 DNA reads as TGTGCCAGCAGTGCTGAAGGGGTCGGAAAACTGTTTTTT. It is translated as CASSAEGVGKLFF.

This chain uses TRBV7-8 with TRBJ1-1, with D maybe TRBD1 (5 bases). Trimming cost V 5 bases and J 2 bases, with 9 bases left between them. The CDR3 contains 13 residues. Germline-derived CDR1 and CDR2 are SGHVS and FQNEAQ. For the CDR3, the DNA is TGTGCCAGCAGCCGCGACAGTAACACTGAAGCTTTCTTT. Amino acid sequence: CASSRDSNTEAFF.

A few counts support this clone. The CDR3 nucleotides read TGTGCCAGCCTAGTCCGGGGGACTAGCGGGAGTGAAGATACGCAGTATTTT. Its protein is CASLVRGTSGSEDTQYF. V usage is TRBV28 and J usage is TRBJ2-3; 14 positions match TRBD2. Germline CDR1 and CDR2: MDHEN and SYDVKM. The length of the CDR3 is 17 residues. V gave up 8 bases and J gave up 5 bases; unmatched junction bases: 12.

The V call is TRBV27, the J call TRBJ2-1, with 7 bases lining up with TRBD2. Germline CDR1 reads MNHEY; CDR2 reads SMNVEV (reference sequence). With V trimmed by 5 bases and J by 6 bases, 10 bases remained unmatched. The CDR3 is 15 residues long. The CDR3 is CASSPTSSLGNEQFF. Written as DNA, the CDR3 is TGTGCCAGCAGTCCGACTAGCTCGTTAGGCAATGAGCAGTTCTTC.

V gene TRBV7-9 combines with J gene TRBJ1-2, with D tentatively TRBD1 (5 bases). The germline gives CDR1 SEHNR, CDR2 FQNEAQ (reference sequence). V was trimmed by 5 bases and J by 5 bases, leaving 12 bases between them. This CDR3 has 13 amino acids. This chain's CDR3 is CASSVAGGYGYTF. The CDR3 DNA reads TGTGCCAGCAGCGTCGCGGGGGGATATGGCTACACCTTC.

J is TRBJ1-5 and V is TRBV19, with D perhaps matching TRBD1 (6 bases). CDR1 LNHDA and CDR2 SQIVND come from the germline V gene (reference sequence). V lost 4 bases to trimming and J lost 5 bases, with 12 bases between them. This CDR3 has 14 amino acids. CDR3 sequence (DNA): TGTGCCAGTAGTACCGGACAGTTGTATCAGCCCCAGCATTTT. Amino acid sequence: CASSTGQLYQPQHF.

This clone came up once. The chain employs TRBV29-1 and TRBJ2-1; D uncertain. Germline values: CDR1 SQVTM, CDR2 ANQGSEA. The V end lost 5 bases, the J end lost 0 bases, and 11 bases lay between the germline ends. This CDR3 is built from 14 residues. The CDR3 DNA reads TGCAGCGTTAAGCCCGAAAACTCCTACAATGAGCAGTTCTTC. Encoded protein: CSVKPENSYNEQFF.

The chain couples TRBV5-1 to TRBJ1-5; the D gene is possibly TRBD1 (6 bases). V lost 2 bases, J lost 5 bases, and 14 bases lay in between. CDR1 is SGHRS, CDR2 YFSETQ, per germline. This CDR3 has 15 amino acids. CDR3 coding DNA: TGCGCCAGCAGCTTATACACAGGGTGGGATCAGCCCCAGCATTTT. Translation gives CASSLYTGWDQPQHF.

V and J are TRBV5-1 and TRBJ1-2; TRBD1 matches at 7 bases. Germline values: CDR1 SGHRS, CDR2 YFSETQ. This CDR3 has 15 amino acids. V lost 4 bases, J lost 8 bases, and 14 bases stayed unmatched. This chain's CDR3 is CASSPGDRATEGYTF. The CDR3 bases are TGCGCCAGCAGCCCTGGGGACAGAGCTACCGAAGGCTACACCTTC.

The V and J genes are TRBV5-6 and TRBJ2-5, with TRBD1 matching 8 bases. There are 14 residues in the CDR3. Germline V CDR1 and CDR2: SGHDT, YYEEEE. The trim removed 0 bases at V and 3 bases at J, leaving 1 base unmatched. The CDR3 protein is CASSLATGEETQYF. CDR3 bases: TGTGCCAGCAGCTTGGCGACAGGGGAAGAGACCCAGTACTTC.

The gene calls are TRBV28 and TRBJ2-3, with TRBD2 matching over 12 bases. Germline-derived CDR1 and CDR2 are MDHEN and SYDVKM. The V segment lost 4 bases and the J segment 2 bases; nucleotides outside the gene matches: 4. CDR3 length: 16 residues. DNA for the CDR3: TGTGCCAGCAGTTCAAGGACTAGCGGGACCACAGATACGCAGTATTTT. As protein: CASSSRTSGTTDTQYF.